Reported below is one TCR beta chain. Antigen: not known. Libraries targeted TCR beta using 5' RACE with UMIs. Original methodology: Clonotype counts of functional CDR3 beta ranged from roughly 3,000 to 20,000 in each TCR beta library. TCRdb reprocessed the 5' RACE reads and keeps a single row for each CDR3 protein, giving no DNA. The V and J calls shown here were made by TCRdb, not taken from the authors' results. Its clone listing holds about 4,900 distinct CDR3 sequences. Per the germline V gene, CDR1 is MRHNA and CDR2 is SNTAGT. The CDR3 is 14 residues long. The sample originates from a study of human CD8 memory T cell subsets. Study results and limitations: Precursor exhausted T cells shared very few clonotypes with stem-like memory T cells. It was only the T cell receptor beta chains that the study sequenced.

RNA came from duplicate vials of around 150,000 sorted CD8+ T cells per subset. The V call is TRBV6-4, the J call TRBJ2-3; TCRdb indicates TRBD1, and absent DNA this call remains unverified. The source is a human donor in good health. Sequenced material: CD8+ effector memory T cells (TEM) sorted from PBMCs. Subset meaning: effector memory CD8 T cells, CCR7- CD45RO+ CD95+. The CDR3: CASSEGGSTDTQYF.